Described below is a single TCR beta chain sequence and its context. What antigen it recognizes has not been identified. The record has no base qualities; no much larger clone is one base away. The CDR3 measures 15 amino acids from cysteine to phenylalanine. Left in the record is the CDR3 DNA by itself, 45 bases read in frame from the first base. CDR1 is given as SGHTA and CDR2 as FQGNSA, both from the germline V gene. V lost 2 bases and J lost 2 bases, and the count of bases not matched to a germline gene is 4. The sample's treatment or condition label is to be understood as: in vitro stimulation with specific CMV peptide epitopes to enrich CMV-specific T cells. This specimen comes from a study of T cell repertoires in cytomegalovirus infection (dated by TCRdb to between 2018 and 2021). Describing the broader study: Alongside well-studied HLA-B-restricted epitopes, the peptide stimulations were aimed at recently identified HLA-C-restricted CMV epitopes, whose presentation resists viral immunomodulation. Donor HLA type was relevant to the analysis, because carriage of CMV infection together with the matching HLA type was indicated by public TCR beta signatures. What the work shows at the level of the full study, not this receptor alone: In both this cohort and an independent 352-donor cohort, the cumulative frequency of public TCR beta family members distinguished carriers of CMV infection plus the relevant HLA type. The ex vivo response was dominated by HLA-C-restricted CMV-specific TCR beta clonotypes, and the single most frequent clonotype in two of eight donors was supplied by these HLA-C-restricted clonotypes.

The instrument was an Illumina HiSeq 1500. The public reads were run again by TCRdb, first through fastp at Q25 and then through MiXCR, and only productive beta chains were kept. Rows with a matching CDR3 protein are joined into one entry that keeps the most common DNA and genes. Here the sample has about half a million distinct CDR3 sequences; 33% occur a single time. About 17% of the sample belongs to the ten largest clones. This receptor chain uses TRBV7-2 and TRBJ2-7; 9 bases in the junction line up with TRBD2. The starting material was cultured PBMCs, obtained from culture after CMV antigen stimulation. This receptor was identified in a human donor in good health (CMV status not recorded). Some clones in this sample may be carry-over from other donors' samples. CDR3 reads: CASSLWRGGAYEQYF. The sequence in DNA is TGTGCCAGCAGCTTATGGCGGGGGGGGGCCTACGAGCAGTACTTC.